Sequencing of this T cell receptor (beta chain) was carried out in a study of shared clonotypes between healthy human individuals. On the study more broadly: A couple of women and three men aged 18 to 49 made up the donors.

V lost 4 bases and J 0 bases, leaving 13 bases between the germline ends. The length of the CDR3 is 16 residues. Germline V gene lookup returns CDR1 MNHEY and CDR2 SMNVEV (reference sequence). Whole-study findings and limits: The four-donor shared clonotypes exceeded non-shared clonotypes in generation probability, with non-shared ones scoring lower. Researchers sampled blood only, noting tissue repertoires likely differ.

Division of CD4+ cells produced a CD45RA+ naive subset and a CD45RA-negative memory subset. Details on this clone: The antigen is not known.

The assay was immunoSEQ multiplex PCR, and TCRdb's table has in-frame clones only and misses some. The sample includes 1.4 million to 1.5 million clones, roughly 96% seen only once; the top ten take roughly 1.2%. The source is a young man in good health. The genes are TRBV27 and TRBJ2-1; D not certain. Material: naive CD4+ T cells sorted from blood. Regarding subset: CD45RA+ positively selected. Here the CDR3 DNA reads TGTGCCAGCAGTTCTCCCAGGATGAGCTCCTACAATGAGCAGTTCTTC. Translated, it gives CASSSPRMSSYNEQFF.